This T cell receptor (beta chain) was identified during a study of tumor and adjacent non-tumor tissue in lung cancer. A modified ARM-PCR protocol with three rounds of nested PCR amplified TCRbeta. TCRdb reprocessed the multiplex PCR reads via MiXCR and lists one record per CDR3 protein. The table has under 150,000 distinct CDR3 sequences, around 65% seen once; the top ten hold roughly 20%. The length of the CDR3 is 11 residues. In germline, CDR1 is SQVTM, CDR2 ANQGSEA. The V end lost 6 bases, the J end lost 9 bases, and 11 bases lay between the germline ends. The study's findings and limits: Tumor repertoires had a smaller top 100 clone share than normal lung. Shorter survival was associated with higher TCR diversity in tumors.

No cell sorting was done before RNA was extracted from the tissue. As regards this clonotype: Its antigen is as yet unknown.

Sequencing was done on a sample of lung tumor tissue. The origin of this receptor is a man aged 55 to 70 with small cell lung cancer. The V and J genes are TRBV29-1 and TRBJ2-2, with D possibly matching TRBD1 (6 bases). CDR3 in amino acids: CSVRGTRELFF. DNA for the CDR3: TGCAGCGTCAGGGGAACCAGGGAGCTGTTTTTT.